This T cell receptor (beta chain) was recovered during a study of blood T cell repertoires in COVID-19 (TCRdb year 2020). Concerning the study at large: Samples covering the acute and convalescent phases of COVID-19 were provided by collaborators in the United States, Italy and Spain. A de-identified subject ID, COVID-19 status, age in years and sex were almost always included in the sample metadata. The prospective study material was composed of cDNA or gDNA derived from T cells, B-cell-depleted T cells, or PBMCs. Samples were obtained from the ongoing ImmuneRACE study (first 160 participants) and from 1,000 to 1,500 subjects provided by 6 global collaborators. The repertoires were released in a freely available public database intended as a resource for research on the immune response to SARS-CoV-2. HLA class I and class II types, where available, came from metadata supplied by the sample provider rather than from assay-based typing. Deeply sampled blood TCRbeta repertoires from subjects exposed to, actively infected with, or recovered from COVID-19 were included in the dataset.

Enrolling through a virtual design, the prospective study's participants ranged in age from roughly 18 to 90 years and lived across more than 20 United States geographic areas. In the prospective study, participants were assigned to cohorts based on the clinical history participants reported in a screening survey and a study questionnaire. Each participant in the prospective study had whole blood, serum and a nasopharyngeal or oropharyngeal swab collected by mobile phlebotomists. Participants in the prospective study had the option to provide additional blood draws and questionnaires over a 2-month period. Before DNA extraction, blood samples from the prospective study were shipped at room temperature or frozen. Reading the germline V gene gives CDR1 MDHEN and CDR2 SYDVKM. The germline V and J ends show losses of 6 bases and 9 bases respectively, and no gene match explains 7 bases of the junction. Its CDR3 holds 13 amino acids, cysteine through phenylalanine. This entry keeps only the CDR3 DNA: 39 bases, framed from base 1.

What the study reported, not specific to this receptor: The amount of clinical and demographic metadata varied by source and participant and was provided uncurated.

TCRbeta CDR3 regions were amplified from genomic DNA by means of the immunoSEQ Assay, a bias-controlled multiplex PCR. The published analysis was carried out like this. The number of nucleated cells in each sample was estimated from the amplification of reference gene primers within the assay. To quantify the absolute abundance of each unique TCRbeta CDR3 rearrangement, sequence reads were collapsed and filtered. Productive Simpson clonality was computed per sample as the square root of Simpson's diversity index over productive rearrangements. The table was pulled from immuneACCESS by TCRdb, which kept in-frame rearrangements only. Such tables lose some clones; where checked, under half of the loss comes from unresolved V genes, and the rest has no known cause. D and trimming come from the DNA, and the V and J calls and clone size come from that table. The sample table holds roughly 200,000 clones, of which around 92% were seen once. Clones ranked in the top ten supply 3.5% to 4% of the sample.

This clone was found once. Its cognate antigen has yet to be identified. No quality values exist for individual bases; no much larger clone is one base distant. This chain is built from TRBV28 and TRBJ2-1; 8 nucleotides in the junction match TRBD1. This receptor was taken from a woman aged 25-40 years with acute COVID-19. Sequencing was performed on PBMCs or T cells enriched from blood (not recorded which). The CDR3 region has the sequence CASSGQGEGEQFF. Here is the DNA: TGTGCCAGCAGCGGACAGGGTGAAGGTGAGCAGTTCTTC.